This is a list of T cell receptor beta chains from one sample in a study of shared clonotypes between healthy human individuals. Only in-frame clones appear in the TCRdb table, and some are missing; sequencing was by immunoSEQ multiplex PCR. Seen here are approximately 720,000 clones, about two thirds observed once, and the top ten hold about 2%. Sequencing was done on a sample of memory CD4+ T cells sorted from blood. The origin of the receptors is a woman in her 30s in good health. Each CDR3 is given with its conserved first and last residue. The listing skips clone size in some rows; elsewhere it reads once, few, many or a size class.

CDR3 length: 15
V gene: TRBV27
clone size: .
CDR3 protein: CASSLKLASYNEQFF

CDR3 length: 16
V gene: TRBV4-1
clone size: .
CDR3 protein: CASSQSGRAGTDTQYF

CDR3 length: 13
V gene: TRBV15
clone size: few
CDR3 protein: CATRTGKESEQFF

CDR3 length: 18
V gene: TRBV7-9
clone size: .
CDR3 protein: CASSLGSRQGARLTEAFF

CDR3 length: 14
V gene: TRBV5-4
clone size: .
CDR3 protein: CASSHLDRGRGYTF

CDR3 length: 17
V gene: TRBV19
clone size: .
CDR3 protein: CASSIDPTSGRYNEQFF

CDR3 length: 12
V gene: TRBV30
clone size: many
CDR3 protein: CAWSIGNYGYTF

CDR3 length: 15
V gene: TRBV7-2
clone size: .
CDR3 protein: CASSLDGLSTGELFF

CDR3 length: 15
V gene: TRBV28
clone size: .
CDR3 protein: CASSLRESGNTEAFF

CDR3 length: 16
V gene: TRBV4-2
clone size: many
CDR3 protein: CASSQKSGAGYNEQFF

CDR3 length: 14
V gene: TRBV11-2
clone size: .
CDR3 protein: CASSFAGTPYEQYF

CDR3 length: 15
V gene: TRBV4-1
clone size: once
CDR3 protein: CASSQPGLSNQPQHF

CDR3 length: 15
V gene: TRBV7-2
clone size: .
CDR3 protein: CASSLGAGATYEQYF

CDR3 length: 15
V gene: TRBV5-1
clone size: .
CDR3 protein: CASSPVTTGNTEAFF

CDR3 length: 12
V gene: TRBV28
clone size: few
CDR3 protein: CASRRGGTEAFF

CDR3 length: 16
V gene: TRBV19
clone size: .
CDR3 protein: CASSETGTGGAGELFF

CDR3 length: 14
V gene: TRBV4-1
clone size: .
CDR3 protein: CASSSPGLYNEQFF

CDR3 length: 13
V gene: TRBV7-9
clone size: few
CDR3 protein: CASSLDRGTEAFF

CDR3 length: 13
V gene: TRBV28
clone size: .
CDR3 protein: CASSPGAVYGYTF

CDR3 length: 13
V gene: TRBV6-4
clone size: .
CDR3 protein: CASSVPSGYEQYF

CDR3 length: 12
V gene: TRBV5-1
clone size: .
CDR3 protein: CASSLSNYGYTF

CDR3 length: 13
V gene: TRBV27
clone size: .
CDR3 protein: CASRDRWDTEAFF

CDR3 length: 15
V gene: TRBV7-2
clone size: .
CDR3 protein: CASSLLRHKYNEQFF

CDR3 length: 13
V gene: TRBV19
clone size: .
CDR3 protein: CASSSQGVQPQHF

CDR3 length: 14
V gene: TRBV15
clone size: .
CDR3 protein: CATSPALAEETQYF

CDR3 length: 14
V gene: TRBV10-2
clone size: .
CDR3 protein: CASSGNIGNQPQHF

CDR3 length: 17
V gene: TRBV6-4
clone size: .
CDR3 protein: CASSDSSDRARFYGYTF

CDR3 length: 16
V gene: TRBV5-1
clone size: .
CDR3 protein: CASSLAERGPTGELFF

CDR3 length: 15
V gene: TRBV6-5
clone size: .
CDR3 protein: CASSLQTYSGNTIYF

CDR3 length: 13
V gene: TRBV7-9
clone size: once
CDR3 protein: CASSLVTRDTQYF

CDR3 length: 14
V gene: TRBV2
clone size: .
CDR3 protein: CASSDTSGNQPQHF

CDR3 length: 16
V gene: TRBV5-6
clone size: .
CDR3 protein: CASSFFGGALANVLTF

CDR3 length: 14
V gene: TRBV4-1
clone size: .
CDR3 protein: CASSQDWVAEKLFF

CDR3 length: 13
V gene: TRBV11-2
clone size: .
CDR3 protein: CASSLGQLREQYF

CDR3 length: 16
V gene: TRBV19
clone size: .
CDR3 protein: CASSSGWGARRETQYF

CDR3 length: 14
V gene: TRBV6-1
clone size: .
CDR3 protein: CASSEDNSPYEQYF

CDR3 length: 15
V gene: TRBV6-5
clone size: .
CDR3 protein: CASSSEARVADTQYF

CDR3 length: 12
V gene: TRBV28
clone size: .
CDR3 protein: CASWKGTGELFF

CDR3 length: 14
V gene: TRBV19
clone size: .
CDR3 protein: CASQDPGLGTEAFF

CDR3 length: 15
V gene: TRBV7-2
clone size: .
CDR3 protein: CASSLGGQTKRTQYF

CDR3 length: 13
V gene: TRBV28
clone size: once
CDR3 protein: CASSLGTGDGYTF

CDR3 length: 14
V gene: TRBV2
clone size: .
CDR3 protein: CASGRRSARHEQYF

CDR3 length: 11
V gene: TRBV2
clone size: .
CDR3 protein: CASTREEGGTF

CDR3 length: 15
V gene: TRBV28
clone size: once
CDR3 protein: CASSLGGTGANVLTF

CDR3 length: 13
V gene: TRBV30
clone size: .
CDR3 protein: CAWAPSGQETQYF